These 21 T cell receptor beta chains came from one sample sequenced in a study of T-cell memory formation after mild COVID-19. One entry per CDR3 protein, called by TCRdb with MiXCR from the 5' RACE reads. The table includes approximately 40,000 distinct CDR3 sequences, 10% to 12% detected once. Sequencing used PBMCs or a T cell subset sorted from them (not recorded which). The origin of the receptors is a man younger than 35 who had mild COVID-19 (a few samples of this study predate the infection). Cell type and time point are not known.

This clonotype was seen many times. This chain links TRBV12-3 or TRBV12-4 with TRBJ1-1; unclear D gene. The CDR3 totals 14 residues. The V end was cut by 0 bases, the J end by 1 base, with 6 bases between. The CDR3 reads CASSLALWNTEAFF. CDR3 DNA sequence: TGTGCCAGCAGTTTAGCGCTTTGGAACACTGAAGCTTTCTTT.

In this sample, this clonotype turned up many times. The chain is built from TRBV7-6 and TRBJ2-5; D not resolved. Per germline, CDR1 SGHVS and CDR2 FNYEAQ. The CDR3 runs 12 residues. Trimming removed 4 bases at V and 5 bases at J, with 8 bases between. As DNA, the CDR3 is TGTGCCAGCAGCTCTCTCTCGGAGACCCAGTACTTC. Amino acid sequence: CASSSLSETQYF.

In its sample, this clonotype was seen many times. The rearrangement links TRBV7-2 to TRBJ2-2; 7 nucleotides line up with TRBD2. The trim removed 1 base at V and 4 bases at J, leaving 3 bases unmatched. The CDR3 runs 15 residues. In germline, CDR1 is SGHTA, CDR2 FQGNSA. This chain's CDR3 is CASSLEVAGTGELFF. The CDR3 bases are TGTGCCAGCAGCTTAGAAGTAGCGGGCACCGGGGAGCTGTTTTTT. The full variable domain, completed using reference TRBV7-2 and TRBJ2-2, is GAGVSQSPSNKVTEKGKDVELRCDPISGHTALYWYRQSLGQGLEFLIYFQGNSAPDKSGLPSDRFSAERTGGSVSTLTIQRTQQEDSAVYLCASSLEVAGTGELFFGEGSRLTVL.

This chain links TRBV5-5 with TRBJ2-2; weak D call: TRBD2 (5 bases). CDR1 and CDR2 (germline): SGHKS, YYEKEE (reference sequence). The V end lost 4 bases, the J end lost 1 base, and 14 bases lay between the germline ends. CDR3 length: 16 residues. CDR3 in amino acids: CASSRGLWENTGELFF. For the CDR3, the DNA is TGTGCCAGCAGCCGCGGGTTGTGGGAGAACACCGGGGAGCTGTTTTTT.

This clonotype was picked up many times. The chain uses TRBV20-1 and TRBJ2-7; D might be TRBD1 or TRBD2, each matching 6 bases. Trimming left V 7 bases short and J 0 bases short, with 10 bases between. In germline, CDR1 is DFQATT, CDR2 SNEGSKA (reference sequence). The CDR3 totals 12 residues. Here the CDR3 reads CSVGGPSYEQYF. CDR3 nucleotides: TGCAGTGTAGGGGGGCCCTCCTACGAGCAGTACTTC.

The V call is TRBV4-1, the J call TRBJ1-3, with D possibly being TRBD1 (5 bases). Trimming removed 4 bases at V and 2 bases at J, with 21 bases between. CDR3 size: 18 residues. The V gene's germline CDR1 is MGHRA and CDR2 YSYEKL. Here the CDR3 reads CASSPWEEGHPTGNTIYF. CDR3 nucleotides: TGCGCCAGCAGCCCATGGGAGGAGGGGCACCCAACTGGAAACACCATATATTTT.

Concerning this clonotype itself: A read error is possible here, since a much larger clone lies one base away. This chain links TRBV6-2 or TRBV6-3 with TRBJ1-2; D ambiguous. From germline, CDR1 is MNHEY and CDR2 SVGEGT. The CDR3 length is 12 residues. V dropped 2 bases and J dropped 3 bases, with 4 bases sitting between them. The CDR3 nucleotides read TGTGCCAGCAGTTACAGGGACTATGGCTACACCTTC. It translates to CASSYRDYGYTF.

CDR3 bases: TGTGCCAGCAGTTACTCCCAGGGGGTTAAAGAGACCCAGTACTTC. It codes for CASSYSQGVKETQYF. J is TRBJ2-5 and V is TRBV6-6, with 7 bases aligning to TRBD1. The CDR3 extends over 15 amino acids. The V gene's germline CDR1 is MNHNY and CDR2 SVGAGI (reference sequence). Unmatched junction bases numbered 4, after V lost 0 bases and J lost 3 bases.

This clonotype was observed a few times. The rearrangement joins TRBV2 to TRBJ1-1; TRBD1 is a possible D gene (6 bases). V was clipped by 6 bases and J by 10 bases, with 15 bases between them. The CDR3 is 12 residues long. Germline loops: CDR1 SNHLY, CDR2 FYNNEI. This chain's CDR3 is CASSPYRDPAFF. CDR3 DNA sequence: TGTGCCAGCAGCCCCTACAGGGATCCAGCTTTCTTT.

The J gene is TRBJ2-1, the V gene TRBV20-1; 8 nucleotides match TRBD2. CDR1 and CDR2 from the germline V gene are DFQATT and SNEGSKA (reference sequence). The CDR3 extends over 16 amino acids. The trim removed 0 bases at V and 4 bases at J, leaving 8 bases unmatched. CDR3 region: CSARDPGGRKYNEQFF. The CDR3 coding sequence is TGCAGTGCTAGAGATCCCGGCGGGAGGAAGTACAATGAGCAGTTCTTC.

This clonotype was seen ten or more times. The rearrangement uses TRBV20-1 and TRBJ2-7; possibly TRBD1 for D (5 bases). Between the trimmed V and J ends, which lost 0 bases and 3 bases, there was a span of 9 bases. This CDR3 contains 13 residues. From germline, CDR1 is DFQATT and CDR2 SNEGSKA (reference sequence). DNA for the CDR3: TGCAGTGCTAGAGATCCCCAGGGCTACGAGCAGTACTTC. Protein sequence: CSARDPQGYEQYF.

This clonotype was seen many times. The rearrangement links TRBV5-1 to TRBJ1-2; D may be TRBD1 (5 bases). The germline V and J ends were trimmed by 6 bases and 4 bases, with 16 bases remaining between them. Germline loops: CDR1 SGHRS, CDR2 YFSETQ. CDR3 size: 14 residues. The CDR3 DNA reads as TGCGCCAGCAACCCGGGAGGGGAGATCTATGGCTACACCTTC. This codes for CASNPGGEIYGYTF.

This clonotype was seen ten or more times. The rearrangement links TRBV7-3 to TRBJ2-5; D remains unclear. V lost 5 bases to trimming and J lost 5 bases, with 12 bases between them. CDR3 size: 13 residues. Germline-derived CDR1 and CDR2 are SGHTA and FQGTGA. The CDR3, as DNA: TGTGCCAGCAGCCCCGTAGGACGGGAGACCCAGTACTTC. Translating it yields CASSPVGRETQYF.

The table lists this clonotype with a few counts. V usage is TRBV7-9 and J usage is TRBJ1-2; 7 bases are shared with TRBD1. The ends lost 2 bases at V and 4 bases at J; junction bases unmatched: 7. Germline lookup yields CDR1 SEHNR and CDR2 FQNEAQ (reference sequence). CDR3 size: 15 residues. The CDR3 nucleotides read TGTGCCAGCAGCTTAATTGAACAGGGGCTCTATGGCTACACCTTC. Translation: CASSLIEQGLYGYTF.

This clonotype appeared many times. V gene TRBV7-9 combines with J gene TRBJ1-2; no firm D call. This CDR3 has 14 amino acids. Germline CDR1 reads SEHNR; CDR2 reads FQNEAQ (reference sequence). The V gene lost 4 bases and the J gene lost 3 bases, with 12 bases spanning the gap. The CDR3 DNA sequence: TGTGCCAGCAGCTCCTGGGAGGGTCACTATGGCTACACCTTC. It encodes CASSSWEGHYGYTF.

The CDR3 region is CASSLNLNTEAFF. For the CDR3, the DNA is TGTGCCAGCAGTTTGAACCTGAACACTGAAGCTTTCTTT. The V gene is TRBV28, the J gene TRBJ1-1; D remains ambiguous. This CDR3 is 13 amino acids long. CDR1 and CDR2 from the germline V gene are MDHEN and SYDVKM. Trimming left V 3 bases short and J 0 bases short, with 5 bases between.

This clonotype was recorded many times. The CDR3, as DNA: TGTGCCAGCAGACGACCGGGGGGGTTTTTGGTCGATGAGCAGTTCTTC. It yields the protein CASRRPGGFLVDEQFF. The chain links TRBV28 to TRBJ2-1; 8 bases fit TRBD2. This CDR3 region has 16 residues. Germline V lookup: CDR1 MDHEN, CDR2 SYDVKM. V was pared by 6 bases and J by 8 bases, with 15 bases of the junction left unmatched.

This clonotype was seen ten or more times. The rearrangement links TRBV7-2 to TRBJ2-3, with a weak D call TRBD1 (5 bases). Germline V gene sequence: CDR1 SGHTA, CDR2 FQGNSA. The CDR3 is 14 amino acids. Trimming removed 1 base from V and 3 bases from J, with 8 bases in between. Written as DNA, the CDR3 is TGTGCCAGCAGCTTAGTAAGGGGTACAGATACGCAGTATTTT. This codes for CASSLVRGTDTQYF.

This clonotype was detected many times. The rearrangement links TRBV7-2 to TRBJ2-1; 13 positions agree with TRBD2. CDR1 SGHTA and CDR2 FQGNSA come from the germline V gene. V lost 1 base, J lost 6 bases, and 9 bases stayed unmatched. The CDR3 extends over 18 amino acids. The CDR3 DNA is TGTGCCAGCAGCTTAGATCGGATAGGACTAGCGGGGGCCAATGAGCAGTTCTTC. This gives the protein CASSLDRIGLAGANEQFF.

This clonotype was recorded at least ten times. The chain combines TRBV5-1 with TRBJ2-5; the D is unclear. The V gene lost 4 bases and the J gene lost 2 bases, with 6 bases spanning the gap. The V gene's germline CDR1 is SGHRS and CDR2 YFSETQ. This CDR3 comprises 12 residues. The CDR3 sequence: CASSIQQETQYF. The CDR3 region has the DNA TGCGCCAGCAGCATTCAGCAAGAGACCCAGTACTTC.

The chain joins TRBV27 to TRBJ2-5; maybe TRBD2 (5 bases). The length of the CDR3 is 13 residues. V was clipped by 6 bases and J by 5 bases, with 13 bases between them. Per the germline V gene, CDR1 is MNHEY and CDR2 is SMNVEV (reference sequence). The CDR3 coding sequence is TGTGCCAGCAGACCAGCCGGCGGGGAGACCCAGTACTTC. Its translation is CASRPAGGETQYF.